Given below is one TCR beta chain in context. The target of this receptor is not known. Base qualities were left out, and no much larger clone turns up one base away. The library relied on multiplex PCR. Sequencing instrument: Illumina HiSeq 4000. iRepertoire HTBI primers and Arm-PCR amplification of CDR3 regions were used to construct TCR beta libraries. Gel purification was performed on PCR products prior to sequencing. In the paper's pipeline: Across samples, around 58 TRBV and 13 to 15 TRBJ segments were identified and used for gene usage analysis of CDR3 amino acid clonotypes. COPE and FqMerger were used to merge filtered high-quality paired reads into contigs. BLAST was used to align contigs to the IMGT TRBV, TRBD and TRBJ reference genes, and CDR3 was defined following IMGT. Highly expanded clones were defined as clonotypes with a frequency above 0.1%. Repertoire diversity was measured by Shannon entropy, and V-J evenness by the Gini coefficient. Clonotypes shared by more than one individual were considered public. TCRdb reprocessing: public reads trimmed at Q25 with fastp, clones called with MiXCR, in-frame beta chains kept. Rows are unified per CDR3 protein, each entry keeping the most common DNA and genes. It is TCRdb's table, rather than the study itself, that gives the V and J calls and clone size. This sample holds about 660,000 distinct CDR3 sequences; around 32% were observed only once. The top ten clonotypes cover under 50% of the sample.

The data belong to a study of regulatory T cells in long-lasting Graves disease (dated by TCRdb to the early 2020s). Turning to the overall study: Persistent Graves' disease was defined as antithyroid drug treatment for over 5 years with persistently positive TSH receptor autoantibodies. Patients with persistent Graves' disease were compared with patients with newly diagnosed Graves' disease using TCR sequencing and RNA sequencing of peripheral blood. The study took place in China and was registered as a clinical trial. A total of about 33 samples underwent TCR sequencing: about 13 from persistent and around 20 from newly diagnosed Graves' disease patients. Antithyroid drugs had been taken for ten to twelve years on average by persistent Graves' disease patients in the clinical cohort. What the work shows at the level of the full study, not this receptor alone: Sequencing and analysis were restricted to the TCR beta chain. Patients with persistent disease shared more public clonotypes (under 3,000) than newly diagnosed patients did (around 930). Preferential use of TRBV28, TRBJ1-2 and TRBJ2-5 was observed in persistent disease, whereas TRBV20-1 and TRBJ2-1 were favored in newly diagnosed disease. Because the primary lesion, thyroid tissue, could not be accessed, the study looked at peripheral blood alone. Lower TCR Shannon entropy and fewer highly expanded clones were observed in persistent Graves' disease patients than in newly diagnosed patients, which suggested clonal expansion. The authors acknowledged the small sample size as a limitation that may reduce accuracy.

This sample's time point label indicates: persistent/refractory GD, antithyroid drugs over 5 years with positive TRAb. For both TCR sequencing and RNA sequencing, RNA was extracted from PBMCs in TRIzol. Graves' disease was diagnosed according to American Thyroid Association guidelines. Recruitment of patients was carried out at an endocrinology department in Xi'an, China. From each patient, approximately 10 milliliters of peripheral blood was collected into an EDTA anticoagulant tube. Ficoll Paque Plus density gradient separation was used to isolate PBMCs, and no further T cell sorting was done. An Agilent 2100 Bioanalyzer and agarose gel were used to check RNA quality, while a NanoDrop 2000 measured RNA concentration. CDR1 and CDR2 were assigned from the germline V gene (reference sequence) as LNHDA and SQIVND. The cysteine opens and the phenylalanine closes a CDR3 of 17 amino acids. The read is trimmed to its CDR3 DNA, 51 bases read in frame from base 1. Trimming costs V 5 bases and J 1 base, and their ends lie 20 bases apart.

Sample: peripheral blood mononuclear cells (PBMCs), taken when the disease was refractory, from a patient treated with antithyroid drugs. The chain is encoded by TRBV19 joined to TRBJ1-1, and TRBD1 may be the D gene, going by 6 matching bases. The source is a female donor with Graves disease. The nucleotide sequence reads TGTGCCAGTAGTGTCCTCGATCCAGGGGACAAGAACACTGAAGCTTTCTTT. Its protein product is CASSVLDPGDKNTEAFF.